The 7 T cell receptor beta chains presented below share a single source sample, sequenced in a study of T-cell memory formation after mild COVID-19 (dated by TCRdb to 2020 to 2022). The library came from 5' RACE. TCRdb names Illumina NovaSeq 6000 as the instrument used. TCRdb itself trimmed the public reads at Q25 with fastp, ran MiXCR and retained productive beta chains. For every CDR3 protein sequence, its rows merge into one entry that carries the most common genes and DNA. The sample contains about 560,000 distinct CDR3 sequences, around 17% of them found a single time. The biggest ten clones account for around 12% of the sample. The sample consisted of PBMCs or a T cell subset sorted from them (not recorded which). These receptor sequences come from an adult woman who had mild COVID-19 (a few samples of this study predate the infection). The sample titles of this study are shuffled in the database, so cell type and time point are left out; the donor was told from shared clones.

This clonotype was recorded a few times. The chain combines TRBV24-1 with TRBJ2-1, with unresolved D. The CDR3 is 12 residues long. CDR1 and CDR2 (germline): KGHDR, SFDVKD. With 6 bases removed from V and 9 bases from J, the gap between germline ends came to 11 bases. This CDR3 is CATSPRGFEQFF. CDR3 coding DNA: TGTGCCACCAGTCCACGAGGATTTGAGCAGTTCTTC.

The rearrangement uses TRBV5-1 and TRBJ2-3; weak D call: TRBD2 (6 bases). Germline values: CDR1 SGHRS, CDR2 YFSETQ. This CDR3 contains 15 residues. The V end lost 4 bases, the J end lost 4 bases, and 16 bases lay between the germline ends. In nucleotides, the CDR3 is TGCGCCAGCAGCAGGGCGACTAGTTTCTCAGATACGCAGTATTTT. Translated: CASSRATSFSDTQYF.

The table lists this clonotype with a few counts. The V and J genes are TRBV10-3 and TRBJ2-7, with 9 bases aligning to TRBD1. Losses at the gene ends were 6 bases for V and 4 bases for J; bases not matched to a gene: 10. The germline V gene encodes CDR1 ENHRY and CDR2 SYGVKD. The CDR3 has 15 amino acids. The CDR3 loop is CAISEGTGQSYEQYF. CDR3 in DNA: TGTGCCATCAGCGAAGGGACAGGGCAATCTTACGAGCAGTACTTC.

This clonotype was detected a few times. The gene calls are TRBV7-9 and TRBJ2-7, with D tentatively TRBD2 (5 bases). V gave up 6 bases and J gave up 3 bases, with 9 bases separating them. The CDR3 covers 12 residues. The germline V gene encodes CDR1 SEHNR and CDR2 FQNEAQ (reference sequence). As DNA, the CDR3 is TGTGCCAGCAGGTCGGGGTTCTACGAGCAGTACTTC. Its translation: CASRSGFYEQYF.

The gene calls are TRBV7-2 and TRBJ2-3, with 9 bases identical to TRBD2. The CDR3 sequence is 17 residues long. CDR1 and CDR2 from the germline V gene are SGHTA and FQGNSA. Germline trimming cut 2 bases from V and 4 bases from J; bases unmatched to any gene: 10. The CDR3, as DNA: TGTGCCAGCAGCTTACTGAGGGCGGGAGGGCCTTCAGATACGCAGTATTTT. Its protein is CASSLLRAGGPSDTQYF.

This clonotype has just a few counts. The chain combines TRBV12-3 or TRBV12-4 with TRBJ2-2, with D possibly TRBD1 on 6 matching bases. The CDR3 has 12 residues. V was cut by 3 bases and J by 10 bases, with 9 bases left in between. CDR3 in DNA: TGTGCCAGCAGTTTCGAGGGGGAGGAGCTGTTTTTT. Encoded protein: CASSFEGEELFF.

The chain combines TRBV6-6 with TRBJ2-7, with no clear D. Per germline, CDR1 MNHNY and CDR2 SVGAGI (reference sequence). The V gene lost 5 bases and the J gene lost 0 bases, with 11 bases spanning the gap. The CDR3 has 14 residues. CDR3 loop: CASSPRLNSYEQYF. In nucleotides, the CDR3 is TGTGCCAGCAGTCCGAGATTAAACTCCTACGAGCAGTACTTC.